These 22 T cell receptor beta chains were all obtained from the same sample, sequenced in a study of cytomegalovirus exposure and HLA in healthy donors. The PCR ran on 60 Vbeta and 13 Jbeta primers. The protocol was immunoSEQ multiplex PCR, while the TCRdb copy is restricted to in-frame clones and leaves out a portion. This repertoire includes fewer than 250,000 clones. The sample was PBMCs. All receptors derive from a woman aged 25 to 39 in good health and CMV-seropositive.

The chain links TRBV28 to TRBJ1-1; the D gene is possibly TRBD1 (6 bases). V lost 6 bases to trimming and J lost 4 bases, with 21 bases between them. This CDR3 is 16 amino acids long. Germline values: CDR1 MDHEN, CDR2 SYDVKM. CDR3 loop: CASRQGGGRKGTEAFF. For the CDR3, the DNA is TGTGCCAGCAGACAGGGAGGGGGTCGGAAGGGCACTGAAGCTTTCTTT.

J is TRBJ2-7 and V is TRBV28; possibly TRBD2 for D (6 bases). Germline values: CDR1 MDHEN, CDR2 SYDVKM. The CDR3 sequence is 16 residues long. V was clipped by 5 bases and J by 0 bases, with 17 bases between them. In DNA form, the CDR3 reads TGTGCCAGCAGTCCCCAGGGACTGAGGAGCTCCTACGAGCAGTACTTC. Translating gives CASSPQGLRSSYEQYF.

V gene TRBV5-6 combines with J gene TRBJ2-7; possible D gene TRBD2, 5 bases. Looked up from germline, CDR1 is SGHDT and CDR2 is YYEEEE. The CDR3 is 13 amino acids. V was shortened by 3 bases and J by 3 bases, with 10 bases between the two germline ends. CDR3 in DNA: TGTGCCAGCAGCTCGCCCGGGATCTACGAGCAGTACTTC. Amino acid sequence: CASSSPGIYEQYF.

This chain links TRBV10-3 with TRBJ1-1; D perhaps matches TRBD1 (6 bases). The germline gives CDR1 ENHRY, CDR2 SYGVKD. The CDR3 sequence is 13 residues long. The ends were cut back, 11 bases at V and 4 bases at J, with 17 bases in the middle. CDR3 region: CAVTTQGRTEAFF. The CDR3 bases are TGTGCCGTCACCACACAGGGTCGCACTGAAGCTTTCTTT.

The J gene is TRBJ1-6, the V gene TRBV7-6; 7 bases are a match to TRBD1. CDR1 SGHVS and CDR2 FNYEAQ come from the germline V gene. The CDR3 is made up of 15 amino acids. Trimming took 1 base from V and 8 from J; bases not matched to a gene: 5. The CDR3 loop reads CASSLGRDRYSPLHF. The DNA of the CDR3 is TGTGCCAGCAGCTTAGGTCGGGACAGATATTCACCCCTCCACTTT.

J is TRBJ2-7 and V is TRBV29-1; 12 nucleotides align to TRBD1. This CDR3 comprises 12 residues. J lost 6 bases, V lost 7 bases, and 4 bases had no gene match. Germline V gene sequence: CDR1 SQVTM, CDR2 ANQGSEA. The CDR3 reads CSAGQGAGEQYF. Written as DNA, the CDR3 is TGCAGCGCGGGACAGGGGGCAGGCGAGCAGTACTTC.

This chain connects TRBV6-1 to TRBJ2-1, with 10 bases matching TRBD2. Trimming cost V 5 bases and J 7 bases; bases outside gene matches: 8. Per germline, CDR1 MNHNS and CDR2 SASEGT. The CDR3 is made up of 15 amino acids. CDR3 sequence: CASSLSGGALNEQFF. CDR3 nucleotide sequence: TGTGCCAGCAGTCTCAGCGGGGGGGCCTTAAATGAGCAGTTCTTC.

The V call is TRBV7-6, the J call TRBJ2-7, with no clear D. Trimming removed 10 bases at V and 1 base at J, with 8 bases between. Germline V gene sequence: CDR1 SGHVS, CDR2 FNYEAQ. The length of the CDR3 is 11 residues. CDR3 loop: CATPRSYEQYF. Written as DNA, the CDR3 is TGTGCCACTCCTAGGTCCTACGAGCAGTACTTC.

This chain uses TRBV19 with TRBJ1-5, with D unresolved. CDR1 and CDR2 (germline): LNHDA, SQIVND (reference sequence). The CDR3 spans 17 residues. The germline V and J ends were trimmed by 2 bases and 0 bases, with 14 bases remaining between them. The CDR3 region is CASSILNPLYSNQPQHF. CDR3 in DNA: TGTGCCAGTAGTATATTGAACCCACTTTATAGCAATCAGCCCCAGCATTTT. Using reference TRBV19 and TRBJ1-5 for the parts outside the CDR3, the full variable domain is DGGITQSPKYLFRKEGQNVTLSCEQNLNHDAMYWYRQDPGQGLRLIYYSQIVNDFQKGDIAEGYSVSREKKESFPLTVTSAQKNPTAFYLCASSILNPLYSNQPQHFGDGTRLSIL.

The chain combines TRBV25-1 with TRBJ2-7; 10 bases map to TRBD1. V lost 5 bases and J lost 4; bases outside the gene matches: 5. CDR3 size: 14 residues. In germline, CDR1 is MGHDK, CDR2 SYGVNS. The CDR3 spells CASSPGQGWYEQYF. The CDR3 DNA follows: TGTGCCAGCAGTCCGGGACAGGGGTGGTACGAGCAGTACTTC.

J is TRBJ2-7 and V is TRBV5-5, with TRBD2 as a possible D gene (6 bases). Germline loops: CDR1 SGHKS, CDR2 YYEKEE (reference sequence). Trimming pared 4 bases from V and 3 bases from J, leaving 14 bases between. The CDR3 has 14 amino acids. In nucleotides, the CDR3 is TGTGCCAGCAGCCCGGCCTTGGGGGGCTACGAGCAGTACTTC. Translating it yields CASSPALGGYEQYF.

This chain uses TRBV5-1 with TRBJ2-3; possible D gene TRBD2, 6 bases. The CDR3 loop spans 16 amino acids. The V end lost 0 bases, the J end lost 2 bases, and 13 bases lay between the germline ends. In germline, CDR1 is SGHRS, CDR2 YFSETQ. The CDR3 loop reads CASSLAVSGYTDTQYF. The CDR3 bases are TGCGCCAGCAGCTTGGCGGTTAGCGGATACACAGATACGCAGTATTTT.

As regards this clone: The same CDR3 arises from other DNA sequences in this sample as well. The V call is TRBV18, the J call TRBJ2-7, with 7 bases lining up with TRBD1. CDR1 is KGHSH, CDR2 LQKENI, per germline. V was clipped by 3 bases and J by 3 bases; unmatched bases: 2. The CDR3 is made up of 13 amino acids. The CDR3 region has the DNA TGTGCCAGCTCACCGGGACAGCTCTACGAGCAGTACTTC. Its translation is CASSPGQLYEQYF.

CDR3 sequence reads: CASSPRPSEGTPHNEQFF. The CDR3 region has the DNA TGTGCCAGCTCCCCCCGCCCTTCGGAGGGGACCCCCCACAATGAGCAGTTCTTC. The J gene is TRBJ2-1, the V gene TRBV18; possible D gene TRBD2, 6 bases. The V end was cut by 6 bases, the J end by 5 bases, with 26 bases between. Germline CDR1 KGHSH, CDR2 LQKENI. The CDR3 covers 18 residues.

The chain has TRBV6-6 and TRBJ2-3; TRBD2 agrees at 13 bases. V shed 2 bases, J shed 3 bases, and the junction held 2 bases outside the gene matches. CDR3 length: 16 amino acids. The germline V gene has CDR1 MNHNY and CDR2 SVGAGI (reference sequence). The CDR3 loop reads CASSYATSGRTDTQYF. For the CDR3, the DNA is TGTGCCAGCAGTTACGCGACTAGCGGGAGGACAGATACGCAGTATTTT.

The genes are TRBV10-3 and TRBJ1-1; 7 nucleotides align to TRBD1. V lost 7 bases, J lost 4 bases, and 9 bases stayed unmatched. This CDR3 is built from 14 residues. Germline values: CDR1 ENHRY, CDR2 SYGVKD. CDR3: CAITSETGPTEAFF. CDR3 bases: TGTGCCATCACTTCCGAGACAGGGCCCACTGAAGCTTTCTTT.

Comment on this clone: No DNA is shown, since the ends of the CDR3 on it are uncertain; the CDR3 is the one TCRdb lists. The rearrangement links TRBV19 to TRBJ1-1. Germline CDR1 and CDR2: LNHDA and SQIVND (reference sequence). The CDR3 spans 12 residues, counting both ends. The CDR3 here is CASSWGVGSSFF.

The gene calls are TRBV2 and TRBJ1-1, with D perhaps matching TRBD1 (6 bases). Germline V gene lookup returns CDR1 SNHLY and CDR2 FYNNEI. This CDR3 has 15 amino acids. The V and J ends lost 3 bases and 3 bases respectively, with 14 bases between them. CDR3 nucleotide sequence: TGTGCCAGCAGTGATAACTGGGGGGGCGACACTGAAGCTTTCTTT. Residues: CASSDNWGGDTEAFF.

V gene TRBV19 combines with J gene TRBJ2-2; TRBD2 agrees at 14 bases. The CDR3 covers 17 residues. Germline V gene data show CDR1 as LNHDA and CDR2 as SQIVND (reference sequence). The V and J ends lost 5 bases and 3 bases, in that order; junction bases with no gene match: 5. Written as DNA, the CDR3 is TGTGCCAGTAGTTGGACTAGCGGGGGGACTTACACCGGGGAGCTGTTTTTT. Its protein is CASSWTSGGTYTGELFF.

The genes are TRBV6-5 and TRBJ1-2; tentatively, D is TRBD1 (5 bases). V was shortened by 10 bases and J by 0 bases, with 9 bases between the two germline ends. The CDR3 is made up of 12 amino acids. Germline V gene lookup returns CDR1 MNHEY and CDR2 SVGAGI. CDR3 region: CATARANYGYTF. The CDR3 nucleotides read TGTGCCACCGCCAGGGCTAACTATGGCTACACCTTC.

The chain is built from TRBV6-4 and TRBJ1-1; possibly TRBD1 for D (6 bases). V shed 0 bases and J shed 8 bases, with 7 bases lying between them. This CDR3 spans 12 amino acids. Germline CDR1 reads MRHNA; CDR2 reads SNTAGT. The CDR3, as DNA: TGTGCCAGCAGTGACTCAACAGGGGAAGCTTTCTTT. Its protein product is CASSDSTGEAFF.

V is TRBV5-4 and J is TRBJ2-5, with TRBD2 identical over 13 bases. The CDR3 spans 15 residues. V lost 2 bases, J lost 7 bases, and 5 bases stayed unmatched. Germline loops: CDR1 SGHNT, CDR2 YYREEE (reference sequence). The CDR3 DNA sequence: TGTGCCAGCAGCTTAGGACTAGCGGGAGAGGGGACCCAGTACTTC. Protein sequence: CASSLGLAGEGTQYF.